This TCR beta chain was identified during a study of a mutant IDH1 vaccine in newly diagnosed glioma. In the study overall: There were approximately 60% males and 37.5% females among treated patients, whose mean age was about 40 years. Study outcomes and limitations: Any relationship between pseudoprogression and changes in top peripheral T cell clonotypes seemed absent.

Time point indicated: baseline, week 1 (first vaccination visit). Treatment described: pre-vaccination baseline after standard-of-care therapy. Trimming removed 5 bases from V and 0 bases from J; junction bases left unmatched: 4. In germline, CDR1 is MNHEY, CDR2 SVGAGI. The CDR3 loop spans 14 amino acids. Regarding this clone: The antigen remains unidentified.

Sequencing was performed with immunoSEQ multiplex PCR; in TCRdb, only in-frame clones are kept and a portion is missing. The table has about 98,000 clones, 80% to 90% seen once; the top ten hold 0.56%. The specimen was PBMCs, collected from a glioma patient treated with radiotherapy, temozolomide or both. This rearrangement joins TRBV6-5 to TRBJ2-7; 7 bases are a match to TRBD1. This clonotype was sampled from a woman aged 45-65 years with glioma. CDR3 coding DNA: TGTGCCAGCAGTGCAGACAGGGACTCCTACGAGCAGTACTTC. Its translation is CASSADRDSYEQYF.